These 31 T cell receptor beta chains were all obtained from the same sample, sequenced in a study of blood T cell repertoires in COVID-19. Sequencing was performed with immunoSEQ multiplex PCR; in TCRdb, only in-frame clones are kept and a portion is missing. This table holds 200,000 to 250,000 clones, about 87% found once. The sample was PBMCs or T cells enriched from blood (not recorded which). Receptors were obtained from a woman in her 30s who had recovered from COVID-19.

To note about this clone: The sample contains more than one DNA sequence encoding this CDR3. The chain combines TRBV19 with TRBJ1-1; a possible D gene is TRBD1 (5 bases). Between the trimmed V and J ends, which lost 4 bases and 1 base, there was a span of 7 bases. The CDR3 has 13 residues. The germline V gene has CDR1 LNHDA and CDR2 SQIVND (reference sequence). CDR3 sequence reads: CASSTTGNTEAFF. CDR3 in DNA: TGTGCCAGTAGTACCACAGGGAACACTGAAGCTTTCTTT.

There are a few counts of this clone. The rearrangement joins TRBV3-1 (or the pseudogene TRBV3-2) to TRBJ2-3; D is perhaps TRBD1 (6 bases). This CDR3 has 15 residues. Looked up from germline, CDR1 is LGHDT and CDR2 is YNNKEL (reference sequence). Trimming cost V 2 bases and J 1 base, with 10 bases left between them. DNA for the CDR3: TGTGCCAGCAGCCAAAATAGACAGGGCACAGATACGCAGTATTTT. Translation gives CASSQNRQGTDTQYF.

This clone has just a few counts. This chain connects TRBV7-2 to TRBJ2-4; perhaps TRBD2 as D (6 bases). V was clipped by 4 bases and J by 8 bases, with 18 bases between them. This CDR3 is built from 15 residues. CDR1 is SGHTA and CDR2 is FQGNSA in the germline V gene. This CDR3 reads CASSSPGRGIYIQYF. DNA of the CDR3: TGTGCCAGCAGCTCTCCGGGACGCGGGATCTACATTCAGTACTTC.

The chain couples TRBV29-1 to TRBJ1-1; no firm D call. The CDR3 has 12 amino acids. In germline, CDR1 is SQVTM, CDR2 ANQGSEA. V dropped 3 bases and J dropped 3 bases, with 8 bases sitting between them. The CDR3 protein is CSVEVTDTEAFF. The DNA of the CDR3 is TGCAGCGTTGAGGTCACTGACACTGAAGCTTTCTTT.

This rearrangement joins TRBV29-1 to TRBJ1-2; 7 nucleotides match TRBD1. CDR3 length: 13 amino acids. Losses at the gene ends were 7 bases for V and 0 bases for J; bases not matched to a gene: 5. The germline V gene has CDR1 SQVTM and CDR2 ANQGSEA. CDR3 in amino acids: CSAPDRANYGYTF. For the CDR3, the DNA is TGCAGCGCTCCCGACAGGGCTAACTATGGCTACACCTTC.

This chain links TRBV6-6 with TRBJ1-5; D is uncertain. V lost 4 bases and J 6 bases, leaving 13 bases between the germline ends. The germline gives CDR1 MNHNY, CDR2 SVGAGI (reference sequence). The CDR3 is 14 amino acids. In DNA form, the CDR3 reads TGTGCCAGCAGTTTTCGCCCCGCCGGTCAGCCCCAGCATTTT. This sequence encodes CASSFRPAGQPQHF.

The chain employs TRBV6-1 and TRBJ1-4, with 7 bases aligning to TRBD1. Per the germline V gene, CDR1 is MNHNS and CDR2 is SASEGT. The trim removed 2 bases at V and 4 bases at J, leaving 7 bases unmatched. This CDR3 has 16 residues. As DNA, the CDR3 is TGTGCCAGCAGTGAATCAAGGGGGCTTGGTAATGAAAAACTGTTTTTT. Encoded protein: CASSESRGLGNEKLFF.

This chain uses TRBV6-5 with TRBJ1-2, with 7 bases lining up with TRBD1. V dropped 4 bases and J dropped 3; count of bases not matched to a gene: 5. CDR3 length: 14 amino acids. Germline V gives CDR1 MNHEY, CDR2 SVGAGI. The CDR3 coding sequence is TGTGCCAGCAGTTTCGGAACAGGGGACTATGGCTACACCTTC. The encoded protein is CASSFGTGDYGYTF.

This clone was seen more than once but under ten times. V usage is TRBV7-6 and J usage is TRBJ1-1, with 8 bases matching TRBD1. J gave up 1 base and V 3 bases, and 7 bases lay outside the gene matches. This CDR3 is 16 amino acids long. Germline V gene data show CDR1 as SGHVS and CDR2 as FNYEAQ. The CDR3 loop is CASSLGPGTGNTEAFF. Here the CDR3 DNA reads TGTGCCAGCAGCTTGGGTCCCGGGACAGGGAACACTGAAGCTTTCTTT. Complete variable domain (other parts from reference TRBV7-6 and TRBJ1-1): GAGVSQSPRYKVTKRGQDVALRCDPISGHVSLYWYRQALGQGPEFLTYFNYEAQQDKSGLPNDRFSAERPEGSISTLTIQRTEQRDSAMYRCASSLGPGTGNTEAFFGQGTRLTVV.

The chain joins TRBV27 to TRBJ1-2; D remains unclear. The V and J ends lost 4 bases and 3 bases respectively, with 9 bases between them. CDR3 length: 13 amino acids. Germline V CDR1 and CDR2: MNHEY, SMNVEV (reference sequence). The CDR3 loop reads CASSSGRYYGYTF. In DNA form, the CDR3 reads TGTGCCAGCAGTTCCGGGAGATACTATGGCTACACCTTC.

V and J are TRBV7-6 and TRBJ2-7; TRBD1 aligns across 9 bases. After removal of 5 bases from V and 6 bases from J, the junction contained 14 bases not matched to a gene. Germline V gene lookup returns CDR1 SGHVS and CDR2 FNYEAQ. The CDR3 runs to 16 residues. CDR3 sequence reads: CASSRGPTGGDSEQYF. CDR3 in DNA: TGTGCCAGCAGCAGAGGCCCTACAGGGGGCGATTCCGAGCAGTACTTC.

The J gene is TRBJ2-5, the V gene TRBV11-2; TRBD2 is a possible D gene (5 bases). The ends were cut back, 2 bases at V and 4 bases at J, with 11 bases in the middle. CDR3 length: 14 residues. Per germline, CDR1 SGHAT and CDR2 FQNNGV. The DNA for the CDR3 is TGTGCCAGCAGCTTAAACCGCGGGCCAGAGACCCAGTACTTC. Encoded protein: CASSLNRGPETQYF.

V and J are TRBV5-1 and TRBJ1-1, with D tentatively TRBD1 (5 bases). Germline CDR1 is SGHRS and CDR2 is YFSETQ. Trimming shortened V by 6 bases and J by 3 bases, and 15 bases separated the two germline ends. The CDR3 totals 14 residues. The CDR3 DNA is TGCGCCAGCAACCAGGCCAGGGCGGACACTGAAGCTTTCTTT. Its translation: CASNQARADTEAFF.

This chain links TRBV5-1 with TRBJ2-1; 12 positions match TRBD2. Per germline, CDR1 SGHRS and CDR2 YFSETQ. The CDR3 sequence is 16 residues long. V was pared by 4 bases and J by 6 bases, with 8 bases of the junction left unmatched. CDR3 in amino acids: CASSPLLAGGSNEQFF. Written as DNA, the CDR3 is TGCGCCAGCAGCCCATTGCTAGCGGGGGGGAGCAATGAGCAGTTCTTC.

The CDR3 sequence: CASSGQGSNGYTF. The CDR3 DNA reads as TGTGCCAGCAGTGGCCAGGGAAGCAATGGCTACACCTTC. The rearrangement joins TRBV2 to TRBJ1-2; maybe TRBD1 (5 bases). Between the trimmed V and J ends, which lost 4 bases and 6 bases, there was a span of 12 bases. CDR3 length: 13 amino acids. Germline V lookup: CDR1 SNHLY, CDR2 FYNNEI.

The rearrangement links TRBV7-2 to TRBJ1-3, with unresolved D. V lost 5 bases to trimming and J lost 2 bases, with 10 bases between them. The CDR3 is 14 residues long. Germline CDR1 and CDR2: SGHTA and FQGNSA. The CDR3 DNA reads as TGTGCCAGCAGCGCCCCCGGGGCTGGAAACACCATATATTTT. It codes for CASSAPGAGNTIYF.

The V and J genes are TRBV6-7 and TRBJ2-1; a weak D match, TRBD1 (6 bases). TRBV6-7 is sorted into the ORF group, with uncertain function. V was shortened by 7 bases and J by 0 bases, with 16 bases between the two germline ends. The CDR3 runs to 16 residues. CDR3 sequence (DNA): TGTGCCAGCATCGTACTACAGGGTTGCTCCTACAATGAGCAGTTCTTC. Translated, it gives CASIVLQGCSYNEQFF.

CDR3 protein: CASRTSGGQYNEQFF. Here the CDR3 DNA reads TGTGCCAGTAGGACTAGCGGGGGGCAATACAATGAGCAGTTCTTC. The chain employs TRBV19 and TRBJ2-1; 13 nucleotides agree with TRBD2. CDR3 length equals 15 residues. Unmatched junction bases numbered 3, after V lost 6 bases and J lost 4 bases. Germline assignment: CDR1 LNHDA and CDR2 SQIVND (reference sequence). The whole variable domain, remainder taken from reference TRBV19 and TRBJ2-1, is DGGITQSPKYLFRKEGQNVTLSCEQNLNHDAMYWYRQDPGQGLRLIYYSQIVNDFQKGDIAEGYSVSREKKESFPLTVTSAQKNPTAFYLCASRTSGGQYNEQFFGPGTRLTVL.

V gene TRBV5-6 combines with J gene TRBJ1-6; no clear D. V was clipped by 1 base and J by 9 bases, with 5 bases between them. The CDR3 is made up of 12 amino acids. Per the germline V gene, CDR1 is SGHDT and CDR2 is YYEEEE. The CDR3 DNA is TGTGCCAGCAGCTTGCAGGTTTCACCCCTCCACTTT. Amino acid sequence: CASSLQVSPLHF.

The chain combines TRBV7-9 with TRBJ2-2, with D maybe TRBD2 (6 bases). Looked up from germline, CDR1 is SEHNR and CDR2 is FQNEAQ (reference sequence). CDR3 length equals 15 residues. The V end was cut by 5 bases, the J end by 4 bases, with 14 bases between. The CDR3 nucleotides read TGTGCCAGCAGCCAGCGGAGGGGCGGCACCGGGGAGCTGTTTTTT. It encodes CASSQRRGGTGELFF.

The chain has TRBV15 and TRBJ2-5; the D is unclear. Looked up from germline, CDR1 is LNHNV and CDR2 is YYDKDF (reference sequence). Trimming took off 1 base at V and 2 bases at J, with 8 bases between the two ends. The CDR3 is 14 residues long. CDR3 loop: CATSRARQQETQYF. As DNA, the CDR3 is TGTGCCACCAGCAGAGCCAGGCAGCAAGAGACCCAGTACTTC. The entire variable domain, with the rest obtained from reference TRBV15 and TRBJ2-5, is as follows: DAMVIQNPRYQVTQFGKPVTLSCSQTLNHNVMYWYQQKSSQAPKLLFHYYDKDFNNEADTPDNFQSRRPNTSFCFLDIRSPGLGDTAMYLCATSRARQQETQYFGPGTRLLVL.

This clone was seen only a few times. V usage is TRBV4-2 and J usage is TRBJ2-3; TRBD2 matches 8 bases. In germline, CDR1 is LGHNA, CDR2 YNFKEQ. CDR3 size: 21 residues. V shed 2 bases, J shed 0 bases, and the junction held 19 bases outside the gene matches. In DNA, the CDR3 is TGTGCCAGCAGCCAAAAGGCCCCTTCTGCAGCGGGAGACTCTAGCACAGATACGCAGTATTTT. It specifies CASSQKAPSAAGDSSTDTQYF.

The V gene is TRBV28, the J gene TRBJ2-1; 13 nucleotides agree with TRBD2. CDR3 length equals 16 residues. Germline lookup yields CDR1 MDHEN and CDR2 SYDVKM. Losses at the gene ends were 6 bases for V and 9 bases for J; bases not matched to a gene: 11. This CDR3 reads CASSLKTSGGASEQFF. CDR3 nucleotides: TGTGCCAGCAGCCTCAAAACTAGCGGGGGGGCCAGTGAGCAGTTCTTC.

This rearrangement joins TRBV21-1 to TRBJ2-7; the DNA was not compared with TRBD2, the D call given in the table. TRBV21-1 is annotated as a pseudogene. The CDR3 is 13 residues long. In DNA, the CDR3 is TGTGCCAGCAGCAAAACGGGCAGGAGGGTTCCGAGGGTC. Its protein product is CASSKTGRRVPRV.

The rearrangement uses TRBV5-1 and TRBJ2-5, with no clear D. V was clipped by 8 bases and J by 6 bases, with 23 bases between them. Germline V gives CDR1 SGHRS, CDR2 YFSETQ. This CDR3 spans 15 amino acids. CDR3 sequence: CARVGNGFLPKTQYF. CDR3 nucleotide sequence: TGCGCCAGGGTAGGCAACGGGTTCCTGCCGAAGACCCAGTACTTC.

The V and J genes are TRBV5-4 and TRBJ2-1; weak D call: TRBD2 (6 bases). V was cut by 3 bases and J by 4 bases, with 14 bases left in between. The length of the CDR3 is 15 residues. Per the germline V gene, CDR1 is SGHNT and CDR2 is YYREEE (reference sequence). CDR3 in amino acids: CASSWRDEAYNEQFF. CDR3 in DNA: TGTGCCAGCAGCTGGCGGGACGAAGCTTACAATGAGCAGTTCTTC.

DNA for the CDR3: TGTGCCAGCAGTCCCAAACGGGACAAGAACACTGAAGCTTTCTTT. Amino acid sequence: CASSPKRDKNTEAFF. V is TRBV7-9 and J is TRBJ1-1, with D possibly being TRBD1 (6 bases). The CDR3 length is 15 residues. Germline CDR1 SEHNR, CDR2 FQNEAQ (reference sequence). Trimming stripped 6 bases from V and 1 base from J, with 15 bases between.

The V and J genes are TRBV7-8 and TRBJ2-1; 7 positions match TRBD2. V gave up 5 bases and J gave up 0 bases; unmatched junction bases: 13. The CDR3 has 18 amino acids. Germline CDR1 SGHVS, CDR2 FQNEAQ. CDR3 nucleotides: TGTGCCAGCAGCCTGACGACAGAAGTAGCGGGCTCCTACAATGAGCAGTTCTTC. Protein sequence: CASSLTTEVAGSYNEQFF.

The gene calls are TRBV4-3 and TRBJ2-7; weak D call: TRBD2 (7 bases). Trimming cost V 2 bases and J 3 bases, with 23 bases left between them. Germline CDR1 LGHNA, CDR2 YSLEER. The CDR3 sequence is 18 residues long. This chain's CDR3 is CASSQQVIRPGGVYEQYF. CDR3 sequence (DNA): TGCGCCAGCAGCCAACAAGTAATTAGGCCGGGGGGCGTCTACGAGCAGTACTTC.

For the CDR3, the DNA is TGTGCCAGCAGCCCTAGACGCAGCTATGGCTACACCTTC. Its translation is CASSPRRSYGYTF. J is TRBJ1-2 and V is TRBV27; D gene ambiguous. The CDR3 length is 13 residues. V lost 6 bases and J 4 bases, leaving 12 bases between the germline ends. Germline CDR1 is MNHEY and CDR2 is SMNVEV (reference sequence).

This clone has only one observation. CDR3 in amino acids: CASSYIPGFSSGANVLTF. In DNA form, the CDR3 reads TGTGCCAGCAGCTACATCCCGGGATTCAGCTCTGGGGCCAACGTCCTGACTTTC. V usage is TRBV9 and J usage is TRBJ2-6; the D gene is possibly TRBD2 (5 bases). This CDR3 comprises 18 residues. In germline, CDR1 is SGDLS, CDR2 YYNGEE. V was trimmed by 4 bases and J by 0 bases, leaving 17 bases between them.